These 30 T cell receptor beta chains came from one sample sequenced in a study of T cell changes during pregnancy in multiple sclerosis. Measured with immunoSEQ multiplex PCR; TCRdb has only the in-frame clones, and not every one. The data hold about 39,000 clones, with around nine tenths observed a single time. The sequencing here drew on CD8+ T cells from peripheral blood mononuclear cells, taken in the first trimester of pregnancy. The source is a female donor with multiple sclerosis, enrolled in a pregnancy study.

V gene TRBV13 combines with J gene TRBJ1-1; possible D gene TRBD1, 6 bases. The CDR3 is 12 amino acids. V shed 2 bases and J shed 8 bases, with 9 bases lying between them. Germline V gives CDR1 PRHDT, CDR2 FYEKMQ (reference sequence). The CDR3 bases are TGTGCCAGCAGCTTACCAGGGACAGAAGCTTTCTTT. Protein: CASSLPGTEAFF.

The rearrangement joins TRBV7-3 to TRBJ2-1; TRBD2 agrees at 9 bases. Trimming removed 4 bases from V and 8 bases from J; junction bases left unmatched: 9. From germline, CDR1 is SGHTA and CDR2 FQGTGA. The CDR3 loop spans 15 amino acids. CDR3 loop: CASSSGTSWGDEQFF. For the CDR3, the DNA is TGTGCCAGCAGCTCCGGGACTAGCTGGGGCGATGAGCAGTTCTTC.

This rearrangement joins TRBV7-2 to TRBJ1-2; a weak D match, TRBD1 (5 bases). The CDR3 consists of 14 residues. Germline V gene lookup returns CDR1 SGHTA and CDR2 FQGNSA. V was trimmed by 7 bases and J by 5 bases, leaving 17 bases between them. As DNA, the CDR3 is TGTGCCAGCACAGAGGGAGGGGCTGGGTATGGCTACACCTTC. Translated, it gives CASTEGGAGYGYTF. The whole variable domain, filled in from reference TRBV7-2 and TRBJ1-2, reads GAGVSQSPSNKVTEKGKDVELRCDPISGHTALYWYRQSLGQGLEFLIYFQGNSAPDKSGLPSDRFSAERTGGSVSTLTIQRTQQEDSAVYLCASTEGGAGYGYTFGSGTRLTVV.

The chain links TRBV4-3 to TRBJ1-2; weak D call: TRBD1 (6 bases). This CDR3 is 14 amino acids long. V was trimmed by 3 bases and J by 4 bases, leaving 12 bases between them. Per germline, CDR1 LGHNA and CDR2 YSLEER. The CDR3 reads CASSQGADGYGYTF. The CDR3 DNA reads TGCGCCAGCAGCCAGGGGGCGGACGGCTATGGCTACACCTTC.

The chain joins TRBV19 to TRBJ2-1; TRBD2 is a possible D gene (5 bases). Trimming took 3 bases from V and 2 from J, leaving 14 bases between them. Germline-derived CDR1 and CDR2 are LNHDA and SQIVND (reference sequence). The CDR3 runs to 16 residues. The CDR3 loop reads CASSIGSRGAYNEQFF. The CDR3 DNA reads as TGTGCCAGTAGTATTGGCAGCCGGGGTGCCTACAATGAGCAGTTCTTC.

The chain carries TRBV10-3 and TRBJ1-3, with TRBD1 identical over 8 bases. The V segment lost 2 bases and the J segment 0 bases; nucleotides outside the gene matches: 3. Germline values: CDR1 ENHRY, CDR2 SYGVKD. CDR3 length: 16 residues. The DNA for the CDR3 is TGTGCCATCAGTGAGACGGACAGGGTCTCTGGAAACACCATATATTTT. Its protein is CAISETDRVSGNTIYF.

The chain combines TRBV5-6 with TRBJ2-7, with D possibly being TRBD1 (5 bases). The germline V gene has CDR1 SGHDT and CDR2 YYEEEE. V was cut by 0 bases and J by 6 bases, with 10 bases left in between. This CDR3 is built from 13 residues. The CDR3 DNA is TGTGCCAGCAGCTTGGGCAGGGTGGCCGAGCAGTACTTC. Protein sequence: CASSLGRVAEQYF. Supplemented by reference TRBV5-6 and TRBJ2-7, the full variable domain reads DAGVTQSPTHLIKTRGQQVTLRCSPKSGHDTVSWYQQALGQGPQFIFQYYEEEERQRGNFPDRFSGHQFPNYSSELNVNALLLGDSALYLCASSLGRVAEQYFGPGTRLTVT.

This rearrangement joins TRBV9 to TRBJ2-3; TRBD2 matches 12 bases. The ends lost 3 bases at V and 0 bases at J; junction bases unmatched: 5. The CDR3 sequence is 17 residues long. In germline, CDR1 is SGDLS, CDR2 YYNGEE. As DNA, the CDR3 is TGTGCCAGCAGCGGGACTAGCGGGGCCTCTAGCACAGATACGCAGTATTTT. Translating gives CASSGTSGASSTDTQYF.

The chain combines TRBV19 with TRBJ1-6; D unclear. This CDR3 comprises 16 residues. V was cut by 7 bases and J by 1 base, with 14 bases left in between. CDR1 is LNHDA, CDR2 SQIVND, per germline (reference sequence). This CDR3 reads CASTLGVRSYNSPLHF. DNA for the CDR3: TGTGCCAGTACTTTGGGCGTTCGTTCCTATAATTCACCCCTCCACTTT.

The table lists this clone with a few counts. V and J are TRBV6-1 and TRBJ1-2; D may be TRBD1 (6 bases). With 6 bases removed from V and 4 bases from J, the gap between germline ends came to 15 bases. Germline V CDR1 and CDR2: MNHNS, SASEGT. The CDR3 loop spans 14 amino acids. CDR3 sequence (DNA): TGTGCCAGCAGGCTACAGGGAAGCGGCTATGGCTACACCTTC. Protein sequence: CASRLQGSGYGYTF.

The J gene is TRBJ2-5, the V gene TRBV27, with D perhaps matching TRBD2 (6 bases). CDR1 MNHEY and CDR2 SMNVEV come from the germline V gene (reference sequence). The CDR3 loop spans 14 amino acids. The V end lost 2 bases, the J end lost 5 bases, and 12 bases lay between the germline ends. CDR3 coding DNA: TGTGCCAGCAGTTTAAGCGGGCCAGACGAGACCCAGTACTTC. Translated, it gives CASSLSGPDETQYF.

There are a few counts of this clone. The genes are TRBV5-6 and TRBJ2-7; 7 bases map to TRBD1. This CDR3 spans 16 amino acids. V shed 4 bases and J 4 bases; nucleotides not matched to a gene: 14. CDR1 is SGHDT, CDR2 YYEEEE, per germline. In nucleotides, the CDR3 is TGTGCCAGCAGCCTGGAACCGGGACAGTCTCTATACGAGCAGTACTTC. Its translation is CASSLEPGQSLYEQYF.

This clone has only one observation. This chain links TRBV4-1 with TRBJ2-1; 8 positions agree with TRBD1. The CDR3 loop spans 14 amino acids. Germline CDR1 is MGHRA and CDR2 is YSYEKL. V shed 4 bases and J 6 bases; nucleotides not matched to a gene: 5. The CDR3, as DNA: TGCGCCAGCAGCCGGCCCGACAGGGGCAATGAGCAGTTCTTC. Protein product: CASSRPDRGNEQFF.

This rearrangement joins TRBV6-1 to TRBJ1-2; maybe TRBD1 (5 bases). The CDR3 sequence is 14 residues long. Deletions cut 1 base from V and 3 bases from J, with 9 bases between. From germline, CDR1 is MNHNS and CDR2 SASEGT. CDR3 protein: CASSEVEGHYGYTF. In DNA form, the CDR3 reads TGTGCCAGCAGTGAAGTGGAGGGGCACTATGGCTACACCTTC.

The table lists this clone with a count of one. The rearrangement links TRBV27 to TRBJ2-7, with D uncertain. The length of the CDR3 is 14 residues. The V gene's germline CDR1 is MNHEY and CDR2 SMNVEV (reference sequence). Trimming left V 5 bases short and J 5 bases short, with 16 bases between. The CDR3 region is CASSPLTPLHEQYF. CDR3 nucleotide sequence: TGTGCCAGCAGTCCACTAACCCCCTTACACGAGCAGTACTTC.

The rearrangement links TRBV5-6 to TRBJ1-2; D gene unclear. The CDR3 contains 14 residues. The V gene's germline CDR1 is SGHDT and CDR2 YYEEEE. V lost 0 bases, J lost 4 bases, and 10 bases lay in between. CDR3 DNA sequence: TGTGCCAGCAGCTTGGGGAGGGAAGTCTATGGCTACACCTTC. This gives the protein CASSLGREVYGYTF.

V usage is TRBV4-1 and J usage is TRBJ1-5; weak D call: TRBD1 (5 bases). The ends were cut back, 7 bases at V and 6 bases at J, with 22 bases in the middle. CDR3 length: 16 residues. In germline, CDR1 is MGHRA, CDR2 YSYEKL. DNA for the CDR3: TGCGCCAGCACCCCAGAGAGTTGGGGTAGGGGTCAGCCCCAGCATTTT. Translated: CASTPESWGRGQPQHF.

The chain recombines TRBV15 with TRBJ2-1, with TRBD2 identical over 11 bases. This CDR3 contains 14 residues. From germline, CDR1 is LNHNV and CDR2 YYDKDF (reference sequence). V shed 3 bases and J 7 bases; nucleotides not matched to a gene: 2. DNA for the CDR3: TGTGCCACCAGCAGTAGCGGGGGGGAGAATGAGCAGTTCTTC. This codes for CATSSSGGENEQFF.

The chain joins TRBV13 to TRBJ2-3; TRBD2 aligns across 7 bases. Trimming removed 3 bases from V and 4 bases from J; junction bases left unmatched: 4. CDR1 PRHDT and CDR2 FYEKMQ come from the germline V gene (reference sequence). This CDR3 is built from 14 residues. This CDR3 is CASSFRTSADTQYF. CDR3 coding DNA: TGTGCCAGCAGCTTCCGGACTAGTGCAGATACGCAGTATTTT.

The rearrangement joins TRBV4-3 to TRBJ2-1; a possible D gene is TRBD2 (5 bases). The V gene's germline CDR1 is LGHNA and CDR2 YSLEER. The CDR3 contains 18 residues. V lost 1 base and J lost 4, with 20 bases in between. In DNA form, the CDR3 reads TGCGCCAGCAGCCAAGGGTACGTTCGACTACCTACATACAATGAGCAGTTCTTC. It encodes CASSQGYVRLPTYNEQFF.

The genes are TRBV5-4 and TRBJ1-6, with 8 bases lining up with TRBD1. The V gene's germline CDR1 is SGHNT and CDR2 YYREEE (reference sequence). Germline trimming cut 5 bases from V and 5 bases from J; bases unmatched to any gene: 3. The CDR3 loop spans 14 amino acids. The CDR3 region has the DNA TGTGCCAGCAGGGGACAGGCGAATAATTCACCCCTCCACTTT. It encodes CASRGQANNSPLHF.

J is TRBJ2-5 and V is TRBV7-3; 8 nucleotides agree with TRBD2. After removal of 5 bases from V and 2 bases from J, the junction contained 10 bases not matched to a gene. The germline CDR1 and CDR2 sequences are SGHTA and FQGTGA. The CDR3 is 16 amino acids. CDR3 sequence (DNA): TGTGCCAGCAGCCAGATCGACGGGGGGGGTCAAGAGACCCAGTACTTC. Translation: CASSQIDGGGQETQYF.

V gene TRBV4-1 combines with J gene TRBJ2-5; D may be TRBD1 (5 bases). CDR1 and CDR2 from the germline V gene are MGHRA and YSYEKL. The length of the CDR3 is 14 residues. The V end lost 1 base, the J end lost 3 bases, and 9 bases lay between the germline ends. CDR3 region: CASSQVPGKETQYF. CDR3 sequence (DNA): TGCGCCAGCAGCCAAGTCCCAGGGAAAGAGACCCAGTACTTC.

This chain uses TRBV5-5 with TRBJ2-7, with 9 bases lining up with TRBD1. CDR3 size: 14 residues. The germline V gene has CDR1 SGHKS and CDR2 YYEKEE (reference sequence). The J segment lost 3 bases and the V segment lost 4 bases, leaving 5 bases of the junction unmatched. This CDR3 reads CASSPGQGFYEQYF. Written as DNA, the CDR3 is TGTGCCAGCAGCCCGGGACAGGGATTCTACGAGCAGTACTTC. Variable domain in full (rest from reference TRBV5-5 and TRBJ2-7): DAGVTQSPTHLIKTRGQQVTLRCSPISGHKSVSWYQQVLGQGPQFIFQYYEKEERGRGNFPDRFSARQFPNYSSELNVNALLLGDSALYLCASSPGQGFYEQYFGPGTRLTVT.

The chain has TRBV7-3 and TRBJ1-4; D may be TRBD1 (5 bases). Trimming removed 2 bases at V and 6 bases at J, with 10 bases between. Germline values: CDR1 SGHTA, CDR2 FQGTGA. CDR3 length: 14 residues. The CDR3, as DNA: TGTGCCAGCAGCTTAGAGGGAGGGGATGAAAAACTGTTTTTT. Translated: CASSLEGGDEKLFF.

The CDR3 DNA reads as TGTGCCACCGCGCTTATCATGAACACTGAAGCTTTCTTT. It yields the protein CATALIMNTEAFF. V and J are TRBV19 and TRBJ1-1; no clear D. V was clipped by 10 bases and J by 0 bases, with 12 bases between them. Germline V lookup: CDR1 LNHDA, CDR2 SQIVND (reference sequence). The CDR3 extends over 13 amino acids.

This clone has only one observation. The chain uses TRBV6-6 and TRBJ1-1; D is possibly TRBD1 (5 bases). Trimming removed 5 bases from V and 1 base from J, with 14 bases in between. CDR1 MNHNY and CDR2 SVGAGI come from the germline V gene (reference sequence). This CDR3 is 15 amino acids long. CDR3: CASSPIGAGNTEAFF. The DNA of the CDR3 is TGTGCCAGCAGTCCTATTGGGGCCGGGAACACTGAAGCTTTCTTT.

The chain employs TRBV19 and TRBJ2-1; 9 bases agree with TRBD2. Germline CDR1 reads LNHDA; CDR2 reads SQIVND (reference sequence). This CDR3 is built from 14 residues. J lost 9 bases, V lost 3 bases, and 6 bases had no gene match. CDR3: CASSMAGGPGEQFF. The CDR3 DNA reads TGTGCCAGTAGTATGGCGGGGGGGCCGGGTGAGCAGTTCTTC.

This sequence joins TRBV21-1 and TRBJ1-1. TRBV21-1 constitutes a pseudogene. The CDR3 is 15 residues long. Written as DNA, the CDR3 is TGTGCCAGCAGCAAAGCGAGGAGGGTACCTCGGCGGGCTTTCTTT. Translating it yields CASSKARRVPRRAFF.

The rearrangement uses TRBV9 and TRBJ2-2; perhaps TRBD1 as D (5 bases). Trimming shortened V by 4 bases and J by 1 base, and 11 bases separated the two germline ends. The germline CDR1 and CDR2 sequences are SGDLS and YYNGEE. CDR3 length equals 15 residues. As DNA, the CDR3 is TGTGCCAGCAGCTATCAGGGCAAGAACACCGGGGAGCTGTTTTTT. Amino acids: CASSYQGKNTGELFF.